Included here is one TCR beta chain sequence, with context. The record originates from a study of blood T cell repertoires in COVID-19. V was pared by 1 base and J by 4 bases, with 13 bases between. This CDR3 contains 15 residues. From germline, CDR1 is SGHTA and CDR2 FQGNSA. Per the study methods: Amplification of reference gene primers was used by the study to estimate nucleated cell counts. Sequenced by immunoSEQ multiplex PCR; TCRdb stores in-frame clones only, minus some. For V, J and clone size, that table is used; D and trimming come from the DNA. The sample holds under 300,000 clones, 75% to 90% seen once.

The chain recombines TRBV7-2 with TRBJ1-2, with D unresolved. Input material: peripheral blood. The TCR originated in a woman aged 35 to 49 with acute or convalescent COVID-19. The CDR3 loop reads CASSLGPGAAYGYTF. The CDR3 DNA sequence: TGTGCCAGCAGCTTAGGCCCGGGAGCCGCCTATGGCTACACCTTC.